A selection of T cell receptor beta chains follows, all from one sample in a study of T-cell memory formation after mild COVID-19. Each CDR3 protein is one row after TCRdb ran MiXCR on the 5' RACE reads. There are about 140,000 distinct CDR3 sequences in the sample; around 15% occur only once, and roughly 28% lies in the top ten. What was sequenced was PBMCs or a T cell subset sorted from them (not recorded which). Receptors were obtained from an adult woman who had mild COVID-19 (a few samples of this study predate the infection). Cell type and time point are not known. Each CDR3 is given with its conserved first and last residue. The D gene is left open where the match is weak. Not all rows give a size; the values are once, few, many and, for expanded clones, a class.

size	D	V	J	DNA	CDR3
-	-	TRBV10-3	TRBJ1-1	TGTGCCATCAGTGACGAGGACACTGAAGCTTTCTTT	CAISDEDTEAFF
-	-	TRBV20-1	TRBJ1-5	TGCAGTGCTAGCTATGACAGCTGGAATCAGCCCCAGCATTTT	CSASYDSWNQPQHF
many	TRBD2	TRBV7-6	TRBJ2-4	TGTGCCAGCAGCTTCGGACTAGCGGGAGATGACATTCAGTACTTC	CASSFGLAGDDIQYF
-	-	TRBV29-1	TRBJ1-2	TGCAGCGTTCCAGATGACTATGGCTACACCTTC	CSVPDDYGYTF
-	TRBD2	TRBV4-1	TRBJ2-7	TGCGCCAGCAGCCAAGGGCGGGGGGGCTACGAGCAGTACTTC	CASSQGRGGYEQYF
-	-	TRBV20-1	TRBJ1-2	TGCAGTCCCCTCCCAACGTATGGCTACACCTTC	CSPLPTYGYTF
few	TRBD2	TRBV19	TRBJ2-7	TGTGCCAGTAGTATACTAGCGGACTCCTACGAGCAGTACTTC	CASSILADSYEQYF
few	-	TRBV25-1	TRBJ1-5	TGTGCCAGCAGTGACTGGGGGGATAGCAATCAGCCCCAGCATTTT	CASSDWGDSNQPQHF
few	TRBD1	TRBV7-6	TRBJ2-5	TGTGCCAGCAGCTTATCGGGATGGGACAGCTACCAAGAGACCCAGTACTTC	CASSLSGWDSYQETQYF
few	-	TRBV3-1	TRBJ2-1	TGTGCCAGCAGCCAGGATATCCTGGGCAATGAGCAGTTCTTC	CASSQDILGNEQFF
-	TRBD1	TRBV30	TRBJ2-7	TGTGCCTGTTCTGGGACAGGGGGCTTCGAGCAGTACTTC	CACSGTGGFEQYF
-	TRBD1	TRBV4-1	TRBJ2-7	TGCGCCAGCAGCATGAGACAGGGGGCCTACGAGCAGTACTTC	CASSMRQGAYEQYF
few	-	TRBV9	TRBJ2-2	TGTGCCAGCAGCGTGAAGAACACCGGGGAGCTGTTTTTT	CASSVKNTGELFF
-	-	TRBV27	TRBJ1-1	TGTGCCAGCCGGGGTGGGGGGGTGAACACTGAAGCTTTCTTT	CASRGGGVNTEAFF
-	-	TRBV5-1	TRBJ1-3	TGCGCCAGCTCCACCGACCCAAGCTCTGGAAACACCATATATTTT	CASSTDPSSGNTIYF
few	-	TRBV20-1	TRBJ2-7	TGCAGTGCTAGACCACAGGCCTCAGGCTACGAGCAGTACTTC	CSARPQASGYEQYF
many	-	TRBV7-9	TRBJ2-7	TGTGCCAGCAGCTTAGCACCAGGGATCGGCGAGCAGTACTTC	CASSLAPGIGEQYF
-	TRBD2	TRBV4-1	TRBJ2-1	TGCGCCAGCAGCCAGGGGACTAGCGGTACCTACAATGAGCAGTTCTTC	CASSQGTSGTYNEQFF
-	-	TRBV7-3	TRBJ2-3	TGTGCCAGCACCCCCGGGGCTAGCGGCACAGATACGCAGTATTTT	CASTPGASGTDTQYF
many	-	TRBV12-3/TRBV12-4	TRBJ2-7	TGTGCCAGCAGTTTCAGGCAGGGTAGGTTCGACGAGCAGTACTTC	CASSFRQGRFDEQYF
many	-	TRBV7-9	TRBJ2-3	TGTGCCAGCAGCTCTCCGGGTCTACCAGATACGCAGTATTTT	CASSSPGLPDTQYF
few	-	TRBV27	TRBJ1-6	TGTGCCAGCACCCGCCTAGTTAGCCCTGTATTAACCTCACCCCTCCACTTT	CASTRLVSPVLTSPLHF
-	-	TRBV9	TRBJ2-3	TGTGCCAGCAGCGTGAAGGGGGGGCCAACAGATACGCAGTATTTT	CASSVKGGPTDTQYF
few	-	TRBV30	TRBJ1-1	TGTGCCTGGAGTGCCCGGCCGGGTGAAGCTTTCTTT	CAWSARPGEAFF
few	TRBD2	TRBV5-1	TRBJ2-1	TGCGCCAGCAGCTTGGGTAGCGGGAGGGCCAATGAGCAGTTCTTC	CASSLGSGRANEQFF
-	-	TRBV5-1	TRBJ2-3	TGCGCCAGCTACCGAGATGCCACAGATACGCAGTATTTT	CASYRDATDTQYF
many	TRBD1	TRBV6-5	TRBJ2-7	TGTGCCAGCAGTTACCTGGACAGGTCTCTGGAGCAGTACTTC	CASSYLDRSLEQYF
-	-	TRBV11-2	TRBJ2-3	TGTGCCAGCAGCTTAGTTAGCAGTACTAGCACAGATACGCAGTATTTT	CASSLVSSTSTDTQYF
-	-	TRBV27	TRBJ1-2	TGTGCCAGCAGTCCCTCCCTAGGGGGGGCTGGGTACTATGGCTACACCTTC	CASSPSLGGAGYYGYTF
-	-	TRBV20-1	TRBJ1-6	TGCAGTGCGGCTTCTGTAGACCTCAATTCACCCCTCCACTTT	CSAASVDLNSPLHF
few	-	TRBV6-1	TRBJ1-2	TGTGCCAGCAGTGAAGAATGGATGGGAGGGAACTATGGCTACACCTTC	CASSEEWMGGNYGYTF
few	-	TRBV27	TRBJ2-7	TGTGCCAGCAGTACACAGGGTCGCTACGAGCAGTACTTC	CASSTQGRYEQYF
few	TRBD2	TRBV20-1	TRBJ2-3	TGCAGTGCCAGAGCGGGGGAGATTACAGATACGCAGTATTTT	CSARAGEITDTQYF
few	-	TRBV7-9	TRBJ2-1	TGTGCCAGCAGCTACCCAGGGGATAAGCAGTTCTTC	CASSYPGDKQFF
few	TRBD1	TRBV7-9	TRBJ2-7	TGTGCCAGCAGCAATGGACAGGGTAAAAATTACGAGCAGTACTTC	CASSNGQGKNYEQYF
-	-	TRBV24-1	TRBJ1-5	TGTGCCACCAGTGCGGAGACGGGGCAGCCCCAGCATTTT	CATSAETGQPQHF
many	TRBD2	TRBV20-1	TRBJ2-2	TGCAGTGCTTTCAGACAGACGGCGGGAGGTCTGAACACCGGGGAGCTGTTTTTT	CSAFRQTAGGLNTGELFF
few	-	TRBV20-1	TRBJ2-7	TGCAGTGTCGGGGGGCTCGACGAGCAGTACTTC	CSVGGLDEQYF
many	-	TRBV29-1	TRBJ2-4	TGCAGCGTTGAAATCGGGGAACGGGTGTACTTC	CSVEIGERVYF
many	TRBD2	TRBV6-5	TRBJ2-1	TGTGCCAGCAGTTATAGGCCTAGCGGGAGCCCTAACAATGAGCAGTTCTTC	CASSYRPSGSPNNEQFF
many	TRBD1	TRBV29-1	TRBJ2-2	TGCAGCGCGCTCCGACAGGGGAGTATCGGGGAGCTGTTTTTT	CSALRQGSIGELFF
-	TRBD1	TRBV7-9	TRBJ2-7	TGTGCCAGCAGCTTTAGGGACAGTTACTACGAGCAGTACTTC	CASSFRDSYYEQYF
-	-	TRBV13	TRBJ1-2	TGTGCCAGCAGCCTCTTCGGGGTAAAACTCGATGGCTACACCTTC	CASSLFGVKLDGYTF
few	-	TRBV24-1	TRBJ2-5	TGTGCCACCGAATCGGACAGTGAAGAGACCCAGTACTTC	CATESDSEETQYF
-	-	TRBV4-1	TRBJ2-7	TGCGCCAGCAGCCAAGATTCGACTGGCTCTGGGAACGAGCAGTACTTC	CASSQDSTGSGNEQYF
-	-	TRBV5-1	TRBJ2-5	TGCGCCAGCAGAACAACCGGGGGTATGGAGACCCAGTACTTC	CASRTTGGMETQYF